This T cell receptor beta chain was recovered during a study of blood T cell repertoires in COVID-19. At the level of the study: T cells, B-cell-depleted T cells, or PBMCs provided the cDNA or gDNA that served as material.

Assay: immunoSEQ multiplex PCR; the TCRdb copy retains only in-frame clones and omits some. The sample lists approximately 270,000 clones, about 91% seen once, with approximately 2.9% in the top ten. Cohorts were assigned according to the clinical history that participants reported. Sequencing input: PBMCs or T cells enriched from blood (not recorded which). The origin of this receptor is a man between 35 and 55 years old who had been exposed to COVID-19.

DNA of the CDR3: TGTGCCAGCAGTTTAAGGGGGCAGGTGCCTGAAAAACTGTTTTTT. Translating gives CASSLRGQVPEKLFF. The rearrangement uses TRBV25-1 and TRBJ1-4; 7 bases fit TRBD1. Germline CDR1 reads MGHDK; CDR2 reads SYGVNS. The CDR3 is 15 amino acids. V shed 5 bases and J 7 bases; nucleotides not matched to a gene: 10.